These 29 T cell receptor beta chains came from one sample sequenced in a study of blood T cell repertoires in COVID-19. Clones were read by immunoSEQ multiplex PCR, and TCRdb kept only the in-frame ones, dropping some. The sample carries some 150,000 clones, 87% recorded once. Sample: peripheral blood. These receptors originate from a man between 45 and 60 years old with active COVID-19.

The chain has TRBV7-2 and TRBJ1-6; 8 bases line up with TRBD1. The germline V gene encodes CDR1 SGHTA and CDR2 FQGNSA. This CDR3 spans 15 amino acids. V shed 4 bases and J 6 bases; nucleotides not matched to a gene: 5. The CDR3, as DNA: TGTGCCAGCAGCTACCGGGGACAGGTTAATTCACCCCTCCACTTT. This codes for CASSYRGQVNSPLHF.

V gene TRBV2 combines with J gene TRBJ2-5; possibly TRBD1 for D (6 bases). The germline V gene has CDR1 SNHLY and CDR2 FYNNEI. The CDR3 runs to 16 residues. Trimming took off 2 bases at V and 5 bases at J, with 18 bases between the two ends. The CDR3 sequence: CASSEFPLTGGETQYF. CDR3 in DNA: TGTGCCAGCAGTGAATTCCCGTTGACAGGTGGGGAGACCCAGTACTTC.

The rearrangement uses TRBV5-1 and TRBJ2-5, with a tentative D call TRBD1 (6 bases). Trimming left V 4 bases short and J 1 base short, with 17 bases between. Looked up from germline, CDR1 is SGHRS and CDR2 is YFSETQ. CDR3 length equals 16 residues. For the CDR3, the DNA is TGCGCCAGCAGCAAAGGGGGTTCTGGATTCCAAGAGACCCAGTACTTC. Encoded protein: CASSKGGSGFQETQYF.

CDR3 nucleotide sequence: TGTGCCAGCAGCTGGCGGGGACGCACTGAAGCTTTCTTT. It codes for CASSWRGRTEAFF. This chain connects TRBV7-2 to TRBJ1-1, with D perhaps matching TRBD1 (5 bases). The CDR3 length is 13 residues. V was pared by 4 bases and J by 4 bases, with 10 bases between. Germline V CDR1 and CDR2: SGHTA, FQGNSA.

V and J are TRBV6-2 or TRBV6-3 and TRBJ2-5; 9 positions match TRBD2. There are 19 residues in the CDR3. Per the germline V gene, CDR1 is MNHEY and CDR2 is SVGEGT. The trim removed 2 bases at V and 4 bases at J, leaving 17 bases unmatched. The CDR3 DNA reads as TGTGCCAGCAGTTACCCCGGTGAGGGCGGGGGGGCCGTAAGAGAGACCCAGTACTTC. Its translation is CASSYPGEGGGAVRETQYF.

The J gene is TRBJ2-7, the V gene TRBV6-5, with TRBD2 as a possible D gene (6 bases). The CDR3 is 14 residues long. Trimming left V 6 bases short and J 3 bases short, with 15 bases between. Looked up from germline, CDR1 is MNHEY and CDR2 is SVGAGI. CDR3 bases: TGTGCCAGCAGATCCGGGGGACTCAGCTACGAGCAGTACTTC. This encodes CASRSGGLSYEQYF.

The chain employs TRBV3-1 (or the pseudogene TRBV3-2) and TRBJ2-5; TRBD2 matches at 8 bases. The CDR3 spans 15 residues. Germline loops: CDR1 LGHDT, CDR2 YNNKEL (reference sequence). With V trimmed by 0 bases and J by 4 bases, 4 bases remained unmatched. The CDR3: CASSQDGGGIETQYF. CDR3 in DNA: TGTGCCAGCAGCCAAGACGGCGGGGGGATAGAGACCCAGTACTTC.

The chain uses TRBV27 and TRBJ2-7, with 9 bases that match TRBD1. CDR3 length: 14 amino acids. J was trimmed by 7 bases and V by 6 bases; bases with no gene match: 10. Germline loops: CDR1 MNHEY, CDR2 SMNVEV (reference sequence). CDR3 DNA: TGTGCCAGCAGCCCCCGGACAGGGGCGGGGGAGCAGTACTTC. Protein: CASSPRTGAGEQYF.

This clone showed up just once. The V call is TRBV29-1, the J call TRBJ2-3, with 8 bases that match TRBD1. This CDR3 spans 12 amino acids. Germline assignment: CDR1 SQVTM and CDR2 ANQGSEA. Trimming at V came to 6 bases and at J to 4 bases, leaving 3 bases not matched to a gene. CDR3 protein: CSVGDRPDTQYF. The CDR3 nucleotides read TGCAGCGTGGGGGACAGGCCAGATACGCAGTATTTT.

The V and J genes are TRBV18 and TRBJ1-2; D gene ambiguous. CDR3 length: 14 residues. Looked up from germline, CDR1 is KGHSH and CDR2 is LQKENI. V lost 0 bases and J lost 7, with 12 bases in between. The CDR3 DNA reads TGTGCCAGCTCACCACCGGCGTTCGCGGGTGGCTACACCTTC. The encoded protein is CASSPPAFAGGYTF. Full variable domain (remainder filled in from reference TRBV18 and TRBJ1-2): NAGVMQNPRHLVRRRGQEARLRCSPMKGHSHVYWYRQLPEEGLKFMVYLQKENIIDESGMPKERFSAEFPKEGPSILRIQQVVRGDSAAYFCASSPPAFAGGYTFGSGTRLTVV.

This clone was counted a single time. The CDR3 loop reads CASRSRVGGIRQYF. Here the CDR3 DNA reads TGTGCCAGCAGATCTCGTGTAGGGGGTATACGGCAGTACTTC. The rearrangement links TRBV27 to TRBJ2-7, with a possible D match to TRBD1 (6 bases). This CDR3 has 14 amino acids. CDR1 MNHEY and CDR2 SMNVEV come from the germline V gene (reference sequence). Trimming cost V 6 bases and J 9 bases, with 21 bases left between them.

The chain employs TRBV2 and TRBJ2-2; D gene ambiguous. Trimming removed 9 bases from V and 3 bases from J, with 14 bases in between. The CDR3 runs to 14 residues. CDR1 is SNHLY, CDR2 FYNNEI, per germline. The CDR3: CASATGVDTGELFF. The DNA for the CDR3 is TGTGCCAGTGCGACGGGTGTTGACACCGGGGAGCTGTTTTTT.

In its sample, this clone was seen once. CDR3 DNA sequence: TGTGCCAGTAGGAGACAGGAGTGGGGTGCCTATGGCTACACCTTC. This encodes CASRRQEWGAYGYTF. The chain recombines TRBV19 with TRBJ1-2; TRBD1 is a possible D gene (6 bases). There are 15 residues in the CDR3. Germline-derived CDR1 and CDR2 are LNHDA and SQIVND (reference sequence). The ends were cut back, 6 bases at V and 4 bases at J, with 18 bases in the middle.

The chain joins TRBV3-1 (or the pseudogene TRBV3-2) to TRBJ2-2; possibly TRBD1 for D (6 bases). The germline V and J ends were trimmed by 1 base and 6 bases, with 18 bases remaining between them. Germline V gene sequence: CDR1 LGHDT, CDR2 YNNKEL (reference sequence). CDR3 size: 17 residues. CDR3 nucleotides: TGTGCCAGCAGCCAAGTTCGGACAGATTGGATTGCCGGGGAGCTGTTTTTT. This translates into CASSQVRTDWIAGELFF.

The chain couples TRBV7-6 to TRBJ2-5, with 10 bases identical to TRBD2. CDR1 SGHVS and CDR2 FNYEAQ come from the germline V gene. The CDR3 is made up of 17 amino acids. V lost 7 bases and J lost 4; bases outside the gene matches: 15. CDR3 nucleotide sequence: TGTGCCAGCACCCTTAGAGTCGGAGCGGGGGGGTCAGAGACCCAGTACTTC. This codes for CASTLRVGAGGSETQYF.

The chain combines TRBV10-3 with TRBJ2-7; D is possibly TRBD2 (6 bases). CDR1 is ENHRY and CDR2 is SYGVKD in the germline V gene. The CDR3 loop spans 11 amino acids. V was clipped by 9 bases and J by 3 bases, with 9 bases between them. CDR3 nucleotides: TGTGCCATTATGACTAGCTACGAGCAGTACTTC. Residues: CAIMTSYEQYF.

The CDR3 region has the DNA TGCGCCAGCAGCTTGGAAACCAGAAACACCGGGGAGCTGTTTTTT. It translates to CASSLETRNTGELFF. V and J are TRBV5-1 and TRBJ2-2; D gene uncertain. The V end lost 0 bases, the J end lost 2 bases, and 8 bases lay between the germline ends. The CDR3 contains 15 residues. Germline values: CDR1 SGHRS, CDR2 YFSETQ.

This rearrangement joins TRBV5-5 to TRBJ2-5; 8 bases map to TRBD2. V lost 0 bases, J lost 9 bases, and 10 bases stayed unmatched. The V gene's germline CDR1 is SGHKS and CDR2 YYEKEE (reference sequence). The CDR3 is 15 amino acids. The CDR3 sequence: CASSLGLATSGAQYF. In DNA form, the CDR3 reads TGTGCCAGCAGCTTGGGACTAGCGACATCTGGGGCCCAGTACTTC.

V and J are TRBV4-1 and TRBJ2-3; TRBD2 might be the D (6 bases). Trimming removed 0 bases at V and 0 bases at J, with 19 bases between. The CDR3 sequence is 19 residues long. Germline CDR1 MGHRA, CDR2 YSYEKL. DNA of the CDR3: TGCGCCAGCAGCCAAGATCCGGGGCTGACGGGGGAGAGCACAGATACGCAGTATTTT. Translation: CASSQDPGLTGESTDTQYF.

On this clone itself: The same CDR3 can be traced to other DNA sequences in this sample. The chain couples TRBV6-5 to TRBJ2-2, with 11 bases that match TRBD1. The CDR3 is 15 residues long. CDR1 is MNHEY and CDR2 is SVGAGI in the germline V gene. J gave up 2 bases and V 6 bases, and 2 bases lay outside the gene matches. DNA of the CDR3: TGTGCCAGCAGACGGACAGGGGGCAACACCGGGGAGCTGTTTTTT. Its translation: CASRRTGGNTGELFF.

Only one count was recorded for this clone. CDR3 bases: TGTGCCAGCAGCGGCCAGGGACAGGGGAATGGAAACACCATATATTTT. Its protein product is CASSGQGQGNGNTIYF. The chain couples TRBV11-2 to TRBJ1-3; 10 bases line up with TRBD1. Germline CDR1 is SGHAT and CDR2 is FQNNGV. Trimming removed 5 bases from V and 3 bases from J; junction bases left unmatched: 7. The CDR3 extends over 16 amino acids.

This clone appeared a single time. The chain recombines TRBV6-2 or TRBV6-3 with TRBJ2-2; possibly TRBD2 for D (6 bases). The CDR3 sequence is 15 residues long. V was trimmed by 4 bases and J by 1 base, leaving 10 bases between them. The germline CDR1 and CDR2 sequences are MNHEY and SVGEGT. CDR3 nucleotide sequence: TGTGCCAGCAGTTTCCGGCGGGGGAACACCGGGGAGCTGTTTTTT. It is translated as CASSFRRGNTGELFF.

The rearrangement uses TRBV18 and TRBJ2-6; the D is unclear. V was cut by 0 bases and J by 2 bases, with 5 bases left in between. Germline CDR1 KGHSH, CDR2 LQKENI. This CDR3 region has 15 residues. The CDR3 bases are TGTGCCAGCTCACCACCATTAGCTGGGGCCAACGTCCTGACTTTC. This translates into CASSPPLAGANVLTF.

The chain employs TRBV6-5 and TRBJ2-3; 9 nucleotides match TRBD1. Trimming took 5 bases from V and 2 from J; bases not matched to a gene: 5. The germline CDR1 and CDR2 sequences are MNHEY and SVGAGI. The CDR3 has 15 residues. The CDR3 DNA reads TGTGCCAGCAGTCCGGGGACAGGGTACACAGATACGCAGTATTTT. Translation gives CASSPGTGYTDTQYF.

The chain carries TRBV19 and TRBJ1-3; tentative D call: TRBD1 (6 bases). CDR1 is LNHDA, CDR2 SQIVND, per germline (reference sequence). V lost 9 bases and J 0 bases, leaving 15 bases between the germline ends. The CDR3 is 15 amino acids. This chain's CDR3 is CASSPDRSSGNTIYF. CDR3 in DNA: TGTGCCAGCTCCCCAGACAGGAGCTCTGGAAACACCATATATTTT. Drawing the rest from reference TRBV19 and TRBJ1-3, the complete variable domain is DGGITQSPKYLFRKEGQNVTLSCEQNLNHDAMYWYRQDPGQGLRLIYYSQIVNDFQKGDIAEGYSVSREKKESFPLTVTSAQKNPTAFYLCASSPDRSSGNTIYFGEGSWLTVV.

The chain couples TRBV4-1 to TRBJ2-1, with D possibly TRBD1 on 5 matching bases. The CDR3 extends over 15 amino acids. Germline-derived CDR1 and CDR2 are MGHRA and YSYEKL. V lost 4 bases and J lost 6, with 16 bases in between. The CDR3 coding sequence is TGCGCCAGCAGCCGGTCAGGGCTATTCCCCAATGAGCAGTTCTTC. It translates to CASSRSGLFPNEQFF.

CDR3: CASTRGLPGDEQYF. DNA for the CDR3: TGTGCCAGTACCCGGGGACTCCCCGGAGACGAGCAGTACTTC. The chain couples TRBV19 to TRBJ2-7; tentative D call: TRBD2 (6 bases). Trimming left V 7 bases short and J 5 bases short, with 18 bases between. Germline assignment: CDR1 LNHDA and CDR2 SQIVND (reference sequence). The CDR3 loop spans 14 amino acids.

The chain combines TRBV20-1 with TRBJ1-2; D unclear. Germline assignment: CDR1 DFQATT and CDR2 SNEGSKA (reference sequence). This CDR3 has 12 residues. V lost 3 bases and J lost 8, with 13 bases in between. The CDR3 spells CSASNSPGGYTF. The CDR3 bases are TGCAGTGCTAGTAACAGTCCGGGGGGCTACACCTTC.

The gene calls are TRBV11-2 and TRBJ2-5; 11 positions match TRBD2. The CDR3 length is 20 residues. Germline CDR1 is SGHAT and CDR2 is FQNNGV. The ends lost 0 bases at V and 4 bases at J; junction bases unmatched: 16. CDR3 in DNA: TGTGCCAGCAGCTTAGAGGGGTGGGCTAGCGGGGGGTTCGTGGGAGAGACCCAGTACTTC. Its translation is CASSLEGWASGGFVGETQYF.